These 24 T cell receptor beta chains were all obtained from the same sample, sequenced in a study of blood T cells in healthy people across ages. Using a J-beta primer mix together with a sample-barcoded 5' primer, a second PCR was run for about 7 to 12 cycles. Via MiXCR, TCRdb re-called the 5' RACE reads, giving one row per CDR3 protein. The sample comprises about 830,000 distinct CDR3 sequences, around 62% of which are singletons, and 28% rests with the top ten. Specimen: blood. These receptors were collected from a man in his thirties or forties in good health.

CDR3 DNA sequence: TGTGCCAGCACCGAAAGGGGCTCCTACGAGCAGTACTTC. Residues: CASTERGSYEQYF. The chain couples TRBV6-5 to TRBJ2-7; maybe TRBD1 (5 bases). V was trimmed by 7 bases and J by 0 bases, leaving 10 bases between them. Germline values: CDR1 MNHEY, CDR2 SVGAGI. This CDR3 spans 13 amino acids.

The CDR3 nucleotides read TGCGCCAGCCACTCGCACTCGATACTTCTCCCCATAGTCCTCGCCTGCGCCTACAATGAGCAGTTCTTC. The encoded protein is CASHSHSILLPIVLACAYNEQFF. The chain recombines TRBV4-3 with TRBJ2-1; D gene ambiguous. The length of the CDR3 is 23 residues. The germline V gene has CDR1 LGHNA and CDR2 YSLEER. Trimming took off 8 bases at V and 2 bases at J, with 40 bases between the two ends.

The rearrangement joins TRBV28 to TRBJ2-4, with D perhaps TRBD2 (5 bases). The CDR3 totals 12 residues. V lost 2 bases, J lost 13 bases, and 12 bases lay in between. Germline-derived CDR1 and CDR2 are MDHEN and SYDVKM. CDR3 sequence reads: CASSLAGVKQYF. DNA for the CDR3: TGTGCCAGCAGTTTAGCCGGGGTTAAGCAGTACTTC. Drawing the rest from reference TRBV28 and TRBJ2-4, the complete variable domain is DVKVTQSSRYLVKRTGEKVFLECVQDMDHENMFWYRQDPGLGLRLIYFSYDVKMKEKGDIPEGYSVSREKKERFSLILESASTNQTSMYLCASSLAGVKQYFGAGTRLSVL.

The chain combines TRBV9 with TRBJ2-5; TRBD1 matches at 9 bases. Germline V gene data show CDR1 as SGDLS and CDR2 as YYNGEE. This CDR3 is 15 amino acids long. Trimming cost V 4 bases and J 11 bases; bases outside gene matches: 15. The CDR3 DNA reads as TGTGCCAGCAGCCCACGCAGGACAGGGGTCAATGAGCAGTACTTC. This sequence encodes CASSPRRTGVNEQYF.

The chain uses TRBV20-1 and TRBJ1-2, with D hard to call. Trimming stripped 0 bases from V and 10 bases from J, with 9 bases between. The germline CDR1 and CDR2 sequences are DFQATT and SNEGSKA (reference sequence). The CDR3 runs 11 residues. The CDR3 coding sequence is TGCAGTGCTAGAGAAGGCGGGCCCTACACCTTC. Its protein is CSAREGGPYTF.

The chain uses TRBV20-1 and TRBJ2-2; 7 nucleotides line up with TRBD1. V lost 4 bases to trimming and J lost 0 bases; unmatched junction nucleotides: 2. Germline CDR1 is DFQATT and CDR2 is SNEGSKA (reference sequence). CDR3 length: 14 residues. The CDR3 bases are TGCAGTGCTAAAGGACAGGCGAACACCGGGGAGCTGTTTTTT. Its protein product is CSAKGQANTGELFF.

The rearrangement joins TRBV4-1 to TRBJ2-4; 7 nucleotides match TRBD2. Matching the DNA end better, TRBJ2-7 makes the J call doubtful. There are 15 residues in the CDR3. CDR1 is MGHRA and CDR2 is YSYEKL in the germline V gene. The CDR3 region has the DNA TGCGCCAGCAGCCAAGAGGGGGAGGGTGGCTACGAGCAGTACTTC. Translating it yields CASSQEGEGGYEQYF.

Here the CDR3 reads CASSQGLRLASYNEQFF. CDR3 bases: TGTGCCAGCAGCCAAGGTCTGAGGCTTGCTTCCTACAATGAGCAGTTCTTC. The chain employs TRBV3-1 and TRBJ2-1; D unclear. The ends were cut back, 1 base at V and 1 base at J, with 14 bases in the middle. The CDR3 runs to 17 residues. Germline V gene sequence: CDR1 LGHDT, CDR2 YNNKEL (reference sequence).

The V and J genes are TRBV12-3 or TRBV12-4 and TRBJ2-4, with 8 positions matching TRBD1. Judging by the DNA end, TRBJ2-5 fits better; the J call may be wrong. CDR3 length: 15 amino acids. In DNA, the CDR3 is TGTGCCAGCAGTCCACGGACAGGGAAGGAAGAGACCCAGTACTTC. It translates to CASSPRTGKEETQYF.

The V gene is TRBV20-1, the J gene TRBJ2-2; 8 nucleotides match TRBD2. V lost 6 bases and J lost 2; bases outside the gene matches: 5. Germline V lookup: CDR1 DFQATT, CDR2 SNEGSKA (reference sequence). The CDR3 runs 14 residues. The CDR3 sequence is CSAPGGGNTGELFF. CDR3 nucleotides: TGCAGTGCACCCGGGGGGGGCAACACCGGGGAGCTGTTTTTT.

This chain uses TRBV20-1 with TRBJ2-1, with 15 bases aligning to TRBD2. The CDR3 has 20 residues. The germline V gene encodes CDR1 DFQATT and CDR2 SNEGSKA (reference sequence). Losses at the gene ends were 0 bases for V and 2 bases for J; bases not matched to a gene: 11. The CDR3 DNA follows: TGCAGTGCTAGAGACCACTCAGGACTAGCGGGGGGGTATACCTACAATGAGCAGTTCTTC. Translating it yields CSARDHSGLAGGYTYNEQFF.

This chain connects TRBV20-1 to TRBJ2-5, with 8 bases aligning to TRBD2. Germline V lookup: CDR1 DFQATT, CDR2 SNEGSKA (reference sequence). The CDR3 has 14 amino acids. The V gene end was trimmed by 3 bases and the J gene end by 5 bases; junction bases not matched to a gene: 8. Here the CDR3 DNA reads TGCAGTGCTAGGGGGGACGGGAGGGGGGAGACCCAGTACTTC. It specifies CSARGDGRGETQYF.

This clonotype has just a few counts. The CDR3, as DNA: TGTGCCAGCAGTCGAGCGGGACAGGGGACGAATACGCAGTATTTT. Translating it yields CASSRAGQGTNTQYF. This sequence joins TRBV6-2 or TRBV6-3 and TRBJ2-3; TRBD1 agrees at 10 bases. V was pared by 5 bases and J by 7 bases, with 9 bases of the junction left unmatched. This CDR3 spans 15 amino acids. CDR1 and CDR2 (germline): MNHEY, SVGEGT.

This clonotype turned up a few times. This sequence joins TRBV5-1 and TRBJ2-7, with a possible D match to TRBD1 (5 bases). Per germline, CDR1 SGHRS and CDR2 YFSETQ. Trimming took 4 bases from V and 7 from J, leaving 27 bases between them. The CDR3 loop spans 17 amino acids. CDR3 region: CASSPTLPTAYRVEQYF. Written as DNA, the CDR3 is TGCGCCAGCAGCCCAACCCTCCCGACAGCTTATCGTGTGGAGCAGTACTTC.

V gene TRBV5-1 combines with J gene TRBJ1-4; perhaps TRBD1 as D (5 bases). There are 16 residues in the CDR3. In germline, CDR1 is SGHRS, CDR2 YFSETQ. Deletions cut 0 bases from V and 8 bases from J, with 17 bases between. CDR3 protein: CASSLVGRGMYEKLFF. The CDR3 DNA reads as TGCGCCAGCAGCTTGGTGGGTCGGGGGATGTACGAAAAACTGTTTTTT.

The rearrangement joins TRBV5-3 to TRBJ2-5; 7 bases map to TRBD1. TRBV5-3 is marked as an open reading frame, function uncertain. The CDR3 is 14 residues long. V lost 8 bases and J lost 3; bases outside the gene matches: 10. For the CDR3, the DNA is TGTGCCAGCCGACAGGGTTCGGAGGAAGAGACCCAGTACTTC. Amino acid sequence: CASRQGSEEETQYF.

This chain links TRBV7-2 with TRBJ2-2; D is ambiguous. The CDR3 consists of 14 residues. Germline CDR1 SGHTA, CDR2 FQGNSA. V shed 1 base and J shed 5 bases, with 8 bases lying between them. The CDR3, as DNA: TGTGCCAGCAGCTTAGACTACCTGACCGGGGAGCTGTTTTTT. Its translation is CASSLDYLTGELFF.

The V gene is TRBV12-3 or TRBV12-4, the J gene TRBJ1-6; D not resolved. V was trimmed by 5 bases and J by 6 bases, leaving 8 bases between them. The CDR3 covers 13 residues. CDR3 sequence (DNA): TGTGCCAGCAGTCCCGGCTTTAATTCACCCCTCCACTTT. This translates into CASSPGFNSPLHF.

The chain links TRBV10-3 to TRBJ2-7; 9 bases map to TRBD1. The length of the CDR3 is 14 residues. The germline gives CDR1 ENHRY, CDR2 SYGVKD. The ends lost 6 bases at V and 4 bases at J; junction bases unmatched: 7. As DNA, the CDR3 is TGTGCCATCAGCCGGACAGGGGATCGTTACGAGCAGTACTTC. Its translation: CAISRTGDRYEQYF.

The CDR3: CASSQLSGVSYEQYF. The CDR3 nucleotides are TGCGCCAGCAGCCAACTGTCAGGGGTCTCCTACGAGCAGTACTTC. This chain joins TRBV4-3 and TRBJ2-7; maybe TRBD1 (6 bases). The CDR3 spans 15 residues. The germline V and J ends were trimmed by 2 bases and 0 bases, with 11 bases remaining between them. Germline loops: CDR1 LGHNA, CDR2 YSLEER.

This clonotype was detected only once. The V and J genes are TRBV9 and TRBJ2-5; no firm D call. Germline values: CDR1 SGDLS, CDR2 YYNGEE. CDR3 size: 16 residues. Trimming shortened V by 1 base and J by 2 bases, and 15 bases separated the two germline ends. CDR3 sequence: CASSVYHGLGQETQYF. DNA of the CDR3: TGTGCCAGCAGCGTATATCATGGGTTAGGACAAGAGACCCAGTACTTC.

V is TRBV6-5 and J is TRBJ2-5; a possible D gene is TRBD2 (6 bases). The closer fit of TRBJ2-7 to the DNA end suggests the J call may be wrong. The CDR3 has 14 amino acids. Germline V lookup: CDR1 MNHEY, CDR2 SVGAGI. CDR3 sequence reads: CASSYSGREAEQYF. CDR3 DNA: TGTGCCAGCAGTTACTCGGGCAGGGAGGCCGAGCAGTACTTC.

This clonotype turned up a few times. V and J are TRBV28 and TRBJ2-4, with 9 bases aligning to TRBD1. The J call may not be correct, given that the DNA end is closer to TRBJ2-7. The CDR3 loop spans 15 amino acids. The germline V gene has CDR1 MDHEN and CDR2 SYDVKM. For the CDR3, the DNA is TGTGCCAGCAGTTTAACAGGGGGCGATTACTACGAGCAGTACTTC. This gives the protein CASSLTGGDYYEQYF.

The chain employs TRBV27 and TRBJ1-4; 8 bases align to TRBD1. CDR1 is MNHEY, CDR2 SMNVEV, per germline (reference sequence). The CDR3 runs 14 residues. J gave up 8 bases and V 5 bases, and 7 bases lay outside the gene matches. The CDR3: CASSPGQGWEKLFF. As DNA, the CDR3 is TGTGCCAGCAGTCCCGGACAGGGCTGGGAAAAACTGTTTTTT.